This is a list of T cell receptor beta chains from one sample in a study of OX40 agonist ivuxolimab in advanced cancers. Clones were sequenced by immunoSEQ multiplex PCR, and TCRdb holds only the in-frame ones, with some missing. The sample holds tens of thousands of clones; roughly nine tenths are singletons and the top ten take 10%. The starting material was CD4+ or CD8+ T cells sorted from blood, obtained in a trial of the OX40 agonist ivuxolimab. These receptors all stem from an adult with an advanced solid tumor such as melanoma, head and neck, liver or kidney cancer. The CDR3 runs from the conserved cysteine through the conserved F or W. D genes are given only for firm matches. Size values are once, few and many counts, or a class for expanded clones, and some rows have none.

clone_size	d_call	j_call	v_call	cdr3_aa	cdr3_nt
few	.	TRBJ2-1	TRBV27	CASSWGMDSENEQFF	TGTGCCAGCAGTTGGGGCATGGACAGCGAGAATGAGCAGTTCTTC
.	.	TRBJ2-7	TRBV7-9	CASSGSEDEQYF	TGTGCCAGCAGTGGGTCGGAAGACGAGCAGTACTTC
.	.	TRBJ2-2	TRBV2	CASSERSNTGELFF	TGTGCCAGCAGTGAAAGGAGTAACACCGGGGAGCTGTTTTTT
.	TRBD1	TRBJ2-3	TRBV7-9	CASSSRQGPDTQYF	TGTGCCAGCAGCTCCCGACAGGGTCCGGATACGCAGTATTTT
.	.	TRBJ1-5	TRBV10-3	CATSKGTTFDSNQPQHF	TGTGCCACCAGTAAAGGGACAACTTTCGATAGCAATCAGCCCCAGCATTTT
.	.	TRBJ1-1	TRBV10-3	CAIRGLSGGSQGTEAFF	TGTGCCATCAGGGGCCTGTCGGGGGGGTCCCAGGGCACTGAAGCTTTCTTT
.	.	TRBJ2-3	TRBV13	CASSFSLGSSTDTQYF	TGTGCCAGCAGCTTTTCTTTGGGTTCTAGCACAGATACGCAGTATTTT
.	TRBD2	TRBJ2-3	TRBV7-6	CASSFSGEPTDTQYF	TGTGCCAGCAGCTTTAGCGGGGAGCCCACAGATACGCAGTATTTT
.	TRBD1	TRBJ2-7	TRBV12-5	CASGWDRSYEQYF	TGTGCTAGTGGTTGGGACAGATCCTACGAGCAGTACTTC
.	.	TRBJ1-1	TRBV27	CASSQGFGTEAFF	TGTGCCAGCAGCCAGGGGTTCGGCACTGAAGCTTTCTTT
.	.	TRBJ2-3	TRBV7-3	CASSLGVPDTQYF	TGTGCCAGCAGCCTGGGGGTGCCAGATACGCAGTATTTT
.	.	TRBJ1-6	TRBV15	CATSRGSSNSPLHF	TGTGCCACCAGCAGGGGAAGTTCGAATTCACCCCTCCACTTT
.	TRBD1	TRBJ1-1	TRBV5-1	CASSLGDRTPEAFF	TGCGCCAGCAGCTTGGGGGACAGGACCCCTGAAGCTTTCTTT
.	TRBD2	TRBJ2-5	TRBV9	CASSLSGGQETQYF	TGTGCCAGCAGCCTTAGCGGGGGCCAAGAGACCCAGTACTTC
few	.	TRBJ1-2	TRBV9	CASSGEGGYGYTF	TGTGCCAGCAGCGGTGAGGGGGGTTATGGCTACACCTTC
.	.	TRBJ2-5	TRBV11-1	CASSGQETQYF	TGTGCCAGCAGCGGGCAAGAGACCCAGTACTTC
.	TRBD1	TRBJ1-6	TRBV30	CAWSPGQGDSPLHF	TGTGCCTGGAGTCCGGGACAGGGAGATTCACCCCTCCACTTT
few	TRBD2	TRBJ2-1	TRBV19	CASSISLAGINEQFF	TGTGCCAGTAGTATAAGCCTAGCGGGGATCAATGAGCAGTTCTTC
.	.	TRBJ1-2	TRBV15	CATDGGYGYTF	TGTGCCACCGACGGAGGCTATGGCTACACCTTC
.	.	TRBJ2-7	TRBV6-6	CASSYSNLSEQYF	TGTGCCAGCAGTTACTCCAATTTATCCGAGCAGTACTTC
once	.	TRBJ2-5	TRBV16	CASSQSEETQYF	TGTGCCAGCAGCCAATCGGAGGAGACCCAGTACTTC
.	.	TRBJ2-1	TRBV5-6	CASSFVAASYNEQFF	TGTGCCAGCAGCTTTGTAGCGGCAAGCTACAATGAGCAGTTCTTC
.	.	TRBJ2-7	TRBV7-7	CASSLTPLYEQYF	TGTGCCAGCAGCCTGACCCCCCTCTACGAGCAGTACTTC
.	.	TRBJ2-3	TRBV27	CASSLRGLPRRGDTQYF	TGTGCCAGCAGTTTAAGGGGACTACCCCGCAGGGGGGATACGCAGTATTTT
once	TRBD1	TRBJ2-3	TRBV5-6	CASSRNGQVTTDTQYF	TGTGCCAGCAGCAGAAATGGACAGGTGACCACAGATACGCAGTATTTT
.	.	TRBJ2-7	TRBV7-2	CASSLVPTYEQYF	TGTGCCAGCAGCTTAGTACCCACCTACGAGCAGTACTTC
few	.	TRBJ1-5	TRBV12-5	CASGLGGEGFMAQHF	TGTGCTAGTGGTTTAGGAGGGGAAGGTTTTATGGCCCAGCATTTT
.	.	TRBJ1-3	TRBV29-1	CSVEERDLPRNTIYF	TGCAGCGTTGAAGAACGGGACTTACCCCGAAACACCATATATTTT
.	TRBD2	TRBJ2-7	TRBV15	CAVGLARASEQYF	TGTGCCGTAGGACTAGCCCGGGCTAGCGAGCAGTACTTC
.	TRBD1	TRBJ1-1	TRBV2	CASSSWTGGFTEAFF	TGTGCCAGCAGTTCATGGACAGGGGGCTTCACTGAAGCTTTCTTT
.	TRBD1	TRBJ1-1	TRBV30	CAWSVGQGRTEAFF	TGTGCCTGGAGTGTAGGACAGGGAAGAACTGAAGCTTTCTTT
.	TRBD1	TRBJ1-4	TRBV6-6	CASSEGAENEKLFF	TGTGCCAGCAGCGAGGGGGCGGAGAATGAAAAACTGTTTTTT
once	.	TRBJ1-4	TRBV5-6	CASSLFGGTTNEKLFF	TGTGCCAGCAGCTTGTTCGGGGGCACCACTAATGAAAAACTGTTTTTT
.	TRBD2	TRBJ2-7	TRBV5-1	CASSLTGGYEQYF	TGCGCCAGCAGCCTCACGGGGGGGTACGAGCAGTACTTC
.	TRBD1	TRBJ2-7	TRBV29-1	CSVDDRGDEQYF	TGCAGCGTTGACGACAGGGGGGACGAGCAGTACTTC
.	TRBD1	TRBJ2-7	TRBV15	CATSRGRGSYEQYF	TGTGCCACCAGCAGAGGCAGGGGGTCCTACGAGCAGTACTTC
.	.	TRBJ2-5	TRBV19	CASSISLFVGETQYF	TGTGCCAGTAGTATAAGTCTTTTTGTAGGAGAGACCCAGTACTTC
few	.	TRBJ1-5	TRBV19	CASSIMFEGNNQPQHF	TGTGCCAGTAGTATAATGTTCGAGGGGAACAATCAGCCCCAGCATTTT